This entry lists 19 T cell receptor beta chains sequenced from one sample in a study of early stage breast cancer tumors. Profiling relied on immunoSEQ multiplex PCR, and the TCRdb table lists in-frame clones only, not all of them. The sample has tens of thousands of clones, more than 70% seen once; the top ten hold roughly 3%. The source material was blood. The receptor set was obtained from a middle-aged person with breast cancer.

The J gene is TRBJ1-2, the V gene TRBV9, with D tentatively TRBD1 (6 bases). The CDR3 consists of 15 residues. Germline CDR1 reads SGDLS; CDR2 reads YYNGEE. Trimming pared 0 bases from V and 2 bases from J, leaving 11 bases between. In nucleotides, the CDR3 is TGTGCCAGCAGCGTAGAGTCGGGGGCCAACTATGGCTACACCTTC. Translating gives CASSVESGANYGYTF.

The genes are TRBV5-5 and TRBJ2-7, with 11 bases aligning to TRBD2. V lost 0 bases and J lost 6; bases outside the gene matches: 5. There are 15 residues in the CDR3. From germline, CDR1 is SGHKS and CDR2 YYEKEE (reference sequence). CDR3 in DNA: TGTGCCAGCAGCTTGGCACTAGCGGGAGTTGGCGAGCAGTACTTC. This codes for CASSLALAGVGEQYF.

This clone was observed a single time. The rearrangement links TRBV19 to TRBJ2-3, with a weak D call TRBD2 (5 bases). V shed 2 bases and J shed 7 bases, with 16 bases lying between them. Looked up from germline, CDR1 is LNHDA and CDR2 is SQIVND (reference sequence). This CDR3 has 15 amino acids. CDR3 bases: TGTGCCAGTAGTATACGTCCGAGGGAGCAGAATACGCAGTATTTT. Encoded protein: CASSIRPREQNTQYF.

The V and J genes are TRBV28 and TRBJ2-1, with TRBD2 identical over 10 bases. J was trimmed by 1 base and V by 8 bases; bases with no gene match: 8. CDR1 MDHEN and CDR2 SYDVKM come from the germline V gene. CDR3 length: 16 amino acids. CDR3: CASEGAGGLSYNEQFF. The DNA of the CDR3 is TGTGCCAGCGAAGGAGCGGGAGGGCTATCCTACAATGAGCAGTTCTTC.

The chain recombines TRBV7-9 with TRBJ2-3, with 7 nucleotides matching TRBD2. The CDR3 totals 15 residues. V trimming: 5 bases; J trimming: 2 bases; junction bases outside the gene matches: 7. Germline lookup yields CDR1 SEHNR and CDR2 FQNEAQ (reference sequence). CDR3 loop: CASSHRLADTDTQYF. The CDR3 DNA sequence: TGTGCCAGCAGCCACAGACTAGCAGACACAGATACGCAGTATTTT.

This clone was seen only once. The chain links TRBV5-5 to TRBJ1-5, with D maybe TRBD1 (6 bases). Looked up from germline, CDR1 is SGHKS and CDR2 is YYEKEE (reference sequence). The ends were cut back, 4 bases at V and 7 bases at J, with 24 bases in the middle. The CDR3 loop spans 17 amino acids. Here the CDR3 reads CASSLYIGQGRWQPQHF. The CDR3 DNA follows: TGTGCCAGCAGCCTTTACATTGGGCAGGGGAGGTGGCAGCCCCAGCATTTT.

This clone is medium-sized by share. The chain carries TRBV6-4 and TRBJ1-1; D ambiguous. CDR1 is MRHNA and CDR2 is SNTAGT in the germline V gene. Trimming removed 0 bases at V and 2 bases at J, with 4 bases between. CDR3 length equals 13 residues. In nucleotides, the CDR3 is TGTGCCAGCAGTGACTCGGACAACACTGAAGCTTTCTTT. Its protein product is CASSDSDNTEAFF.

The chain carries TRBV6-1 and TRBJ1-3; D possibly corresponds to TRBD1 (6 bases). The CDR3 contains 14 residues. Germline V CDR1 and CDR2: MNHNS, SASEGT. Trimming stripped 11 bases from V and 0 bases from J, with 14 bases between. In nucleotides, the CDR3 is TGTGCCGGTGGACAGTTTGGCTCTGGAAACACCATATATTTT. Amino acids: CAGGQFGSGNTIYF.

The chain has TRBV7-9 and TRBJ2-3; TRBD1 or TRBD2 may be the D gene (5 bases each). Germline CDR1 and CDR2: SEHNR and FQNEAQ (reference sequence). The CDR3 spans 16 residues. With 4 bases removed from V and 4 bases from J, the gap between germline ends came to 18 bases. CDR3 sequence (DNA): TGTGCCAGCAGCTCTGGTGGGGGAGCGGTGTCAGATACGCAGTATTTT. It yields the protein CASSSGGGAVSDTQYF.

The V and J genes are TRBV30 and TRBJ1-3; D uncertain. The germline CDR1 and CDR2 sequences are GTSNPN and SVGIG (reference sequence). Trimming left V 0 bases short and J 0 bases short, with 6 bases between. CDR3 length: 14 residues. The CDR3 coding sequence is TGTGCCTGGAGTGTTAGCCACTCTGGAAACACCATATATTTT. Encoded protein: CAWSVSHSGNTIYF.

The chain is built from TRBV6-5 and TRBJ2-3, with TRBD2 as a possible D gene (6 bases). The CDR3 length is 15 residues. The germline gives CDR1 MNHEY, CDR2 SVGAGI. V was trimmed by 6 bases and J by 0 bases, leaving 13 bases between them. As DNA, the CDR3 is TGTGCCAGCAGAACCGGAGGGCCGAGCACAGATACGCAGTATTTT. It encodes CASRTGGPSTDTQYF.

The chain has TRBV28 and TRBJ1-5; D is unresolved. Per germline, CDR1 MDHEN and CDR2 SYDVKM. The length of the CDR3 is 14 residues. V was clipped by 6 bases and J by 6 bases, with 15 bases between them. This CDR3 reads CASSFRVLGQPQHF. CDR3 DNA sequence: TGTGCCAGCAGCTTTAGGGTACTAGGTCAGCCCCAGCATTTT.

The count of this clone is one. This chain links TRBV6-4 with TRBJ2-7; possibly TRBD1 for D (5 bases). Per the germline V gene, CDR1 is MRHNA and CDR2 is SNTAGT. V gave up 8 bases and J gave up 2 bases, with 16 bases separating them. The CDR3 is 14 residues long. The CDR3 sequence: CASPKGPLTYEQYF. CDR3 nucleotide sequence: TGTGCCAGCCCGAAGGGGCCCTTGACCTACGAGCAGTACTTC.

This chain links TRBV5-1 with TRBJ1-4; D perhaps matches TRBD1 (5 bases). Trimming cost V 0 bases and J 11 bases, with 11 bases left between them. The germline V gene has CDR1 SGHRS and CDR2 YFSETQ. This CDR3 region has 13 residues. The CDR3 DNA is TGCGCCAGCAGCTTGGTGTCAGAGGGGAAACTGTTTTTT. Translating gives CASSLVSEGKLFF.

This chain connects TRBV18 to TRBJ2-7; 8 bases agree with TRBD2. This CDR3 spans 17 amino acids. Germline CDR1 reads KGHSH; CDR2 reads LQKENI. The V segment lost 4 bases and the J segment 7 bases; nucleotides outside the gene matches: 18. In DNA form, the CDR3 reads TGTGCCAGCTCACAGACACTATCTACGCGGGAGGAGTGGGAGCAGTACTTC. This sequence encodes CASSQTLSTREEWEQYF.

The chain links TRBV11-2 to TRBJ1-4, with a tentative D call TRBD1 (5 bases). Trimming took off 1 base at V and 0 bases at J, with 6 bases between the two ends. Germline V lookup: CDR1 SGHAT, CDR2 FQNNGV. This CDR3 contains 15 residues. CDR3: CASSLVGATNEKLFF. CDR3 coding DNA: TGTGCCAGCAGCTTAGTGGGGGCAACTAATGAAAAACTGTTTTTT.

The rearrangement uses TRBV18 and TRBJ2-1; D perhaps matches TRBD2 (5 bases). This CDR3 contains 12 residues. V gave up 2 bases and J gave up 10 bases, with 9 bases separating them. Germline values: CDR1 KGHSH, CDR2 LQKENI. The CDR3 loop is CASSPKLVEQFF. The CDR3 DNA follows: TGTGCCAGCTCACCAAAACTAGTAGAGCAGTTCTTC. Combining the CDR3 with reference TRBV18 and TRBJ2-1 gives the whole variable domain NAGVMQNPRHLVRRRGQEARLRCSPMKGHSHVYWYRQLPEEGLKFMVYLQKENIIDESGMPKERFSAEFPKEGPSILRIQQVVRGDSAAYFCASSPKLVEQFFGPGTRLTVL.

The chain is built from TRBV5-8 and TRBJ2-7; the D gene is possibly TRBD1 (5 bases). The CDR3 has 15 residues. Trimming removed 0 bases from V and 0 bases from J, with 10 bases in between. In germline, CDR1 is SGHTS, CDR2 YDEGEE. CDR3 nucleotides: TGTGCCAGCAGCTTGGTAACAGGAAGCTCCTACGAGCAGTACTTC. It encodes CASSLVTGSSYEQYF.

This clone was seen more than once but under ten times. This sequence joins TRBV5-1 and TRBJ2-7, with TRBD2 as a possible D gene (6 bases). The CDR3 sequence is 15 residues long. Germline V gene data show CDR1 as SGHRS and CDR2 as YFSETQ. The V and J ends lost 3 bases and 4 bases respectively, with 17 bases between them. CDR3 sequence: CASSWTTGVSYEQYF. CDR3 in DNA: TGCGCCAGCAGCTGGACTACCGGGGTTTCGTACGAGCAGTACTTC.